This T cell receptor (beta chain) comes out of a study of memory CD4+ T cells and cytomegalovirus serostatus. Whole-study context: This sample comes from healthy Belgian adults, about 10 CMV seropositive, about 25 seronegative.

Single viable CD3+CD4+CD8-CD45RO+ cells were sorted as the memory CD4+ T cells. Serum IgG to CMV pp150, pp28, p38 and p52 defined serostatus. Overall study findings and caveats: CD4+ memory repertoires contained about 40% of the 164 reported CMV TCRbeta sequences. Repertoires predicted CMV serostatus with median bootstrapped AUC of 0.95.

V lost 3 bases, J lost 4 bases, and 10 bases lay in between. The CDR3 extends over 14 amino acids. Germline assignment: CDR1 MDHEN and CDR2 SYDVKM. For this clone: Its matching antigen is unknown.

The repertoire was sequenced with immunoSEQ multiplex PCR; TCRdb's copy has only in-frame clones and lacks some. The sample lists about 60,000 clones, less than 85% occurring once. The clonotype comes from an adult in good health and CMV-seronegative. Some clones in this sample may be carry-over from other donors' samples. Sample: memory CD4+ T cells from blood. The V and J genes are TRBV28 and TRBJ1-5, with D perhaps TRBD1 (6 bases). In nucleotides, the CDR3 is TGTGCCAGCAGTTTCAGGGGAATAAATCAGCCCCAGCATTTT. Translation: CASSFRGINQPQHF.